What follows are 17 T cell receptor beta chains derived from one specimen sequenced in a study of shared clonotypes between healthy human individuals. Produced via immunoSEQ multiplex PCR; TCRdb's table is partial and in-frame only. The sample includes approximately 2.1 million clones, approximately 93% of them seen just once. The specimen was naive CD4+ T cells from PBMCs. Described subset: CD45RA+ positively selected. Receptors were obtained from a man younger than 35 in good health. Some clones in this sample may be carry-over from other donors' samples.

The genes are TRBV28 and TRBJ2-1; 8 bases are a match to TRBD2. After removal of 3 bases from V and 3 bases from J, the junction contained 4 bases not matched to a gene. Germline CDR1 MDHEN, CDR2 SYDVKM. There are 15 residues in the CDR3. The CDR3 region is CASSLKLAGYNEQFF. The CDR3 bases are TGTGCCAGCAGTTTGAAGCTAGCGGGCTACAATGAGCAGTTCTTC.

In the case of this clone: Other nucleotide sequences from this sample produce the same CDR3. The chain links TRBV10-3 to TRBJ2-1; TRBD2 agrees at 13 bases. J gave up 2 bases and V 3 bases, and 1 base lay outside the gene matches. Germline-derived CDR1 and CDR2 are ENHRY and SYGVKD. This CDR3 region has 16 residues. CDR3 residues: CAISEGTSGTYNEQFF. The CDR3 DNA follows: TGTGCCATCAGTGAAGGGACTAGCGGGACCTACAATGAGCAGTTCTTC.

The chain uses TRBV2 and TRBJ2-7; TRBD1 might be the D (7 bases). V lost 4 bases and J lost 3, with 13 bases in between. This CDR3 has 14 residues. The germline V gene has CDR1 SNHLY and CDR2 FYNNEI. This CDR3 is CASSGQGDFYEQYF. The CDR3 DNA follows: TGTGCCAGCAGTGGTCAGGGGGACTTCTACGAGCAGTACTTC.

The genes are TRBV5-1 and TRBJ1-2, with 7 bases that match TRBD1. The length of the CDR3 is 15 residues. Germline V gene sequence: CDR1 SGHRS, CDR2 YFSETQ. Trimming cost V 0 bases and J 4 bases; bases outside gene matches: 6. CDR3 nucleotides: TGCGCCAGCAGCTTGGATGACAGGGCGGCCTATGGCTACACCTTC. Protein product: CASSLDDRAAYGYTF.

Concerning this clone: At the DNA level, this CDR3 is encoded by other sequences in the same sample as well. V usage is TRBV28 and J usage is TRBJ2-7; 7 positions match TRBD1. Trimming took 3 bases from V and 1 from J; bases not matched to a gene: 3. The length of the CDR3 is 14 residues. The germline V gene encodes CDR1 MDHEN and CDR2 SYDVKM. CDR3 bases: TGTGCCAGCAGTTTCCCGGGACAGTCCTACGAGCAGTACTTC. This gives the protein CASSFPGQSYEQYF.

The chain joins TRBV20-1 to TRBJ1-4; no reliable D call. V was pared by 4 bases and J by 5 bases, with 5 bases between. The CDR3 sequence is 11 residues long. From germline, CDR1 is DFQATT and CDR2 SNEGSKA (reference sequence). The CDR3 DNA is TGCAGTGCTAACTTAAATGAAAAACTGTTTTTT. The encoded protein is CSANLNEKLFF.

The rearrangement uses TRBV28 and TRBJ1-1; no definite D call. Germline V gene data show CDR1 as MDHEN and CDR2 as SYDVKM. This CDR3 is built from 13 residues. V lost 5 bases and J lost 5, with 12 bases in between. The chain's CDR3 is CASSLRSPTEAFF. CDR3 coding DNA: TGTGCCAGCAGTCTCAGATCCCCGACTGAAGCTTTCTTT. The full variable domain, rest sourced from reference TRBV28 and TRBJ1-1, is DVKVTQSSRYLVKRTGEKVFLECVQDMDHENMFWYRQDPGLGLRLIYFSYDVKMKEKGDIPEGYSVSREKKERFSLILESASTNQTSMYLCASSLRSPTEAFFGQGTRLTVV.

V is TRBV4-1 and J is TRBJ2-6; 12 nucleotides match TRBD2. This CDR3 spans 18 amino acids. Germline CDR1 is MGHRA and CDR2 is YSYEKL. V dropped 5 bases and J dropped 1; count of bases not matched to a gene: 6. The CDR3, as DNA: TGCGCCAGCAGCGAAGCAGGACTAGCGGGATCTGGGGCCAACGTCCTGACTTTC. Protein: CASSEAGLAGSGANVLTF.

The chain combines TRBV7-3 with TRBJ1-2; the D is unclear. Trimming left V 0 bases short and J 2 bases short, with 10 bases between. The germline V gene has CDR1 SGHTA and CDR2 FQGTGA. The CDR3 totals 15 residues. CDR3 residues: CASSLTGEENYGYTF. The CDR3 DNA reads as TGTGCCAGCAGCTTAACAGGAGAAGAGAACTATGGCTACACCTTC. Variable domain in full (rest from reference TRBV7-3 and TRBJ1-2): GAGVSQTPSNKVTEKGKYVELRCDPISGHTALYWYRQSLGQGPEFLIYFQGTGAADDSGLPNDRFFAVRPEGSVSTLKIQRTERGDSAVYLCASSLTGEENYGYTFGSGTRLTVV.

The CDR3 sequence is CASSEGGTGEAFF. The CDR3 bases are TGCGCCAGCAGCGAGGGGGGAACAGGTGAAGCTTTCTTT. V gene TRBV5-1 combines with J gene TRBJ1-1; D might be TRBD1 (6 bases). The V gene lost 4 bases and the J gene lost 7 bases, with 14 bases spanning the gap. The CDR3 has 13 amino acids. Germline values: CDR1 SGHRS, CDR2 YFSETQ.

The chain links TRBV27 to TRBJ2-7; D possibly uses TRBD1 or TRBD2 (6 bases each). The ends were cut back, 3 bases at V and 2 bases at J, with 17 bases in the middle. CDR1 and CDR2 from the germline V gene are MNHEY and SMNVEV (reference sequence). The CDR3 covers 16 residues. DNA for the CDR3: TGTGCCAGCAGTTTCGTCCCGGGACGGGGGCCCTACGAGCAGTACTTC. Residues: CASSFVPGRGPYEQYF.

This chain uses TRBV5-1 with TRBJ2-7; 10 bases match TRBD2. The CDR3 totals 15 residues. V gave up 0 bases and J gave up 6 bases; unmatched junction bases: 6. Per germline, CDR1 SGHRS and CDR2 YFSETQ. The CDR3 bases are TGCGCCAGCAGCTTGGCGGGGCTAGCGGGAGCCGAGCAGTACTTC. It specifies CASSLAGLAGAEQYF. Looking up the rest from reference TRBV5-1 and TRBJ2-7 gives the full variable domain: KAGVTQTPRYLIKTRGQQVTLSCSPISGHRSVSWYQQTPGQGLQFLFEYFSETQRNKGNFPGRFSGRQFSNSRSEMNVSTLELGDSALYLCASSLAGLAGAEQYFGPGTRLTVT.

The chain joins TRBV7-2 to TRBJ2-1, with TRBD2 identical over 13 bases. Germline V gene data show CDR1 as SGHTA and CDR2 as FQGNSA. This CDR3 has 19 residues. Losses at the gene ends were 7 bases for V and 1 base for J; bases not matched to a gene: 13. CDR3 amino acids: CASTPPGLAGLFSYNEQFF. The CDR3, as DNA: TGTGCCAGCACGCCCCCGGGACTAGCGGGACTCTTTTCCTACAATGAGCAGTTCTTC.

This clone occurred once. The rearrangement joins TRBV9 to TRBJ2-3; 11 bases align to TRBD2. The germline gives CDR1 SGDLS, CDR2 YYNGEE. This CDR3 contains 16 residues. The trim removed 0 bases at V and 4 bases at J, leaving 4 bases unmatched. For the CDR3, the DNA is TGTGCCAGCAGCGTAGGAGTAGCGGGAGGGCCAGATACGCAGTATTTT. It specifies CASSVGVAGGPDTQYF.

V gene TRBV15 combines with J gene TRBJ1-3, with D possibly TRBD1 on 6 matching bases. Trimming took 5 bases from V and 4 from J, leaving 15 bases between them. Germline V gene lookup returns CDR1 LNHNV and CDR2 YYDKDF (reference sequence). CDR3 length: 15 residues. CDR3 sequence reads: CATSPDRFRGNTIYF. CDR3 coding DNA: TGTGCCACCAGCCCAGACAGGTTTAGAGGAAACACCATATATTTT.

The chain is built from TRBV5-1 and TRBJ1-2, with D perhaps matching TRBD1 (5 bases). The ends were cut back, 0 bases at V and 8 bases at J, with 14 bases in the middle. Germline V lookup: CDR1 SGHRS, CDR2 YFSETQ. This CDR3 has 14 amino acids. This CDR3 reads CASSLDMQGGGYTF. In DNA form, the CDR3 reads TGCGCCAGCAGCTTGGACATGCAGGGTGGAGGCTACACCTTC.

The chain is built from TRBV28 and TRBJ2-7; D ambiguous. The length of the CDR3 is 13 residues. The V end lost 3 bases, the J end lost 6 bases, and 12 bases lay between the germline ends. Looked up from germline, CDR1 is MDHEN and CDR2 is SYDVKM. CDR3 region: CASSLGPNREQYF. CDR3 in DNA: TGTGCCAGCAGTTTGGGCCCGAACCGCGAGCAGTACTTC.